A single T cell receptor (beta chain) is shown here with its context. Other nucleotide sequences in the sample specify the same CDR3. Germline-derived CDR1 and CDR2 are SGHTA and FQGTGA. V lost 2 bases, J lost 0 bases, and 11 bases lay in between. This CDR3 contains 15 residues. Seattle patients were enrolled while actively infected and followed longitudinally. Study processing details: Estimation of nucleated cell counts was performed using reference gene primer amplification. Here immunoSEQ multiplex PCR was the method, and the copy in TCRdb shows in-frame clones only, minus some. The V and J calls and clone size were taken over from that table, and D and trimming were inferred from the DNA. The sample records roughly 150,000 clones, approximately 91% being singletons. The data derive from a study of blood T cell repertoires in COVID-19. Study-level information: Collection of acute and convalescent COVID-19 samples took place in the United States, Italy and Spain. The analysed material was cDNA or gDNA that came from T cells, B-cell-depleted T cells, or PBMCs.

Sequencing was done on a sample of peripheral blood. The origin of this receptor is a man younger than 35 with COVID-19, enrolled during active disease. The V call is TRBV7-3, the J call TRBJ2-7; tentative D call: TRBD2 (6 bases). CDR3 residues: CASSLGAGGSYEQYF. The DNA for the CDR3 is TGTGCCAGCAGCTTAGGGGCCGGGGGCTCCTACGAGCAGTACTTC.